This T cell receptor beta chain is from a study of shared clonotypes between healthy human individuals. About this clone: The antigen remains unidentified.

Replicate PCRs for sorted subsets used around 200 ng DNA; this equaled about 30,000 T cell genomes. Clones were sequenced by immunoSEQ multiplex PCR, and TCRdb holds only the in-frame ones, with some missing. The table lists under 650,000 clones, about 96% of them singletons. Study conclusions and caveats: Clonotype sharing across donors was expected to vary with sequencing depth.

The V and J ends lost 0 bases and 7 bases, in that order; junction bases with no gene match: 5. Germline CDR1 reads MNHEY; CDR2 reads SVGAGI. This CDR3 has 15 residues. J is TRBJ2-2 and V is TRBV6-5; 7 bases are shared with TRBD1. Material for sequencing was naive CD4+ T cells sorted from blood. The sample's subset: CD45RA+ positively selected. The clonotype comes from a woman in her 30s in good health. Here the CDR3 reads CASSYSNRGYGELFF. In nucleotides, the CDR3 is TGTGCCAGCAGTTACTCAAACAGGGGATACGGGGAGCTGTTTTTT.